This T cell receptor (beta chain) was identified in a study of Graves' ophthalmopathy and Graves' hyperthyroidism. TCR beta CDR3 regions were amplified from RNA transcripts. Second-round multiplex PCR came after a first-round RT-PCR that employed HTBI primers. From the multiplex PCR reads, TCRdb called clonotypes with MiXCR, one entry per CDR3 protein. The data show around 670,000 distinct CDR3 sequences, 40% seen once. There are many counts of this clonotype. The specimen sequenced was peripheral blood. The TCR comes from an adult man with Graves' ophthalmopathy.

In DNA, the CDR3 is TGTGCCAGCAGTGAAAGCGGGACAGGGTTTTCCGGGGAGCTGTTTTTT. As protein: CASSESGTGFSGELFF. The gene calls are TRBV25-1 and TRBJ2-2; 9 positions agree with TRBD1. CDR1 is MGHDK, CDR2 SYGVNS, per germline. CDR3 size: 16 residues. The junction had 7 bases not matched to a gene; V was cut back by 2 bases and J by 6 bases.